This entry lists 4 T cell receptor beta chains sequenced from one sample in a study of cytomegalovirus exposure and HLA in healthy donors (dated by TCRdb to the late 2010s). The library was generated by the immunoSEQ multiplex PCR assay. A mixture of 60 forward primers for TCR Vbeta segments and 13 reverse primers for TCR Jbeta segments was used in the multiplex PCR. TCRdb carries this immuneACCESS record with in-frame sequences only. Its versions omit some clonotypes, under half of them owing to an unresolved V gene in the studies checked, with the rest unexplained. Across this sample there are over 100,000 clones, with around 79% seen only once. The top ten hold 1.1% to 1.5% of the sample. Source material: PBMCs. All receptors derive from a woman in her forties in good health and CMV-seronegative.

The gene calls are TRBV7-9 and TRBJ1-1; D ambiguous. The CDR3 loop spans 15 amino acids. Germline-derived CDR1 and CDR2 are SEHNR and FQNEAQ (reference sequence). V lost 2 bases and J lost 1, with 11 bases in between. This CDR3 reads CASSLYFGRNTEAFF. CDR3 in DNA: TGTGCCAGCAGCTTATACTTCGGGAGGAACACTGAAGCTTTCTTT.

The CDR3 region is CASSPPGTQNQPQHF. The CDR3 DNA follows: TGTGCCAGCTCACCCCCAGGCACGCAAAATCAGCCCCAGCATTTT. The chain recombines TRBV18 with TRBJ1-5; D uncertain. V lost 3 bases to trimming and J lost 4 bases, with 13 bases between them. The CDR3 spans 15 residues. Per germline, CDR1 KGHSH and CDR2 LQKENI.

This clone has a handful of counts. V and J are TRBV29-1 and TRBJ2-3; the D gene is possibly TRBD2 (6 bases). Germline V CDR1 and CDR2: SQVTM, ANQGSEA. V shed 5 bases and J shed 5 bases, with 20 bases lying between them. This CDR3 has 15 amino acids. DNA for the CDR3: TGCAGCGTTAGAGGGCTAGGAGGGGACGGAGATACGCAGTATTTT. Translated: CSVRGLGGDGDTQYF.

Many counts were recorded for this clone. This chain connects TRBV2 to TRBJ1-6, with 10 bases lining up with TRBD1. Per the germline V gene, CDR1 is SNHLY and CDR2 is FYNNEI. CDR3 length equals 14 residues. The junction had 3 bases not matched to a gene; V was cut back by 6 bases and J by 7 bases. CDR3 protein: CASRPDRGNSPLHF. For the CDR3, the DNA is TGTGCCAGCAGACCGGACAGGGGGAATTCACCCCTCCACTTT.